The clone carrying this T cell receptor (beta chain) was found a few times. The CDR3 loop spans 14 amino acids. Trimming removed 3 bases from V and 8 bases from J; junction bases left unmatched: 5. Germline values: CDR1 SGHTA, CDR2 FQGNSA. The data were taken from a study of molecular identifiers for immune sequencing clone quantification. Previously described methods and listed TCR primers were employed for the bulk TCR libraries. TCRdb reanalysed the PCR reads using MiXCR and keeps one entry per CDR3 protein. Among 400,000 to 600,000 distinct CDR3 sequences listed, under 30% were seen once. Sorting was used to obtain naive CD8 T cells (CD8+CD4-CCR7+CD45RA+).

This chain joins TRBV7-2 and TRBJ2-1; 9 nucleotides line up with TRBD2. Sequencing was performed on naive CD8+ T cells from blood, with Jurkat cell RNA spiked in. Described subset: FACS-sorted CD8+CD4-CCR7+CD45RA+ naive T cells. The receptor was derived from a human donor in good health. Some libraries in this study had Jurkat cell RNA spiked in. CDR3 DNA sequence: TGTGCCAGCAGCTTTGCTAGCGGGGTTGATGAGCAGTTCTTC. Amino acid sequence: CASSFASGVDEQFF.